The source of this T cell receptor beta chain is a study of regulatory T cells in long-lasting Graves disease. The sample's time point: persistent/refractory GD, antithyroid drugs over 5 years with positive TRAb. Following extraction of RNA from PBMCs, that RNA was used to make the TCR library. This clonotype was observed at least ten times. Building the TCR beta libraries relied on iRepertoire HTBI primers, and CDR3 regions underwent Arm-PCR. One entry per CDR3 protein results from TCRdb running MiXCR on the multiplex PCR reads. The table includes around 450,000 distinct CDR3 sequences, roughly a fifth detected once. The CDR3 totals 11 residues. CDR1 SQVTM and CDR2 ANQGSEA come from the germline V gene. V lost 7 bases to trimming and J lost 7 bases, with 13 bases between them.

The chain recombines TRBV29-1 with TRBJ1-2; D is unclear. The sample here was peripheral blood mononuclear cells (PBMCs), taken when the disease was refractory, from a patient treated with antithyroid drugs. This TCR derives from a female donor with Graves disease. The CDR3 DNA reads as TGCAGCGCATGGGCAGGCCTTGGCTACACCTTC. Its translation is CSAWAGLGYTF.